This TCR beta chain was profiled in a study of spatial heterogeneity in lung cancer (dated by TCRdb to about 2019). As for the study more broadly: Beta-chain transcripts were consistently detected in greater numbers than alpha-chain transcripts, which likely reflects a higher abundance of beta-chain transcripts. In the raw uncorrected reads, each unique combination of TCR and UMI appeared more than ten times on average. In non-small cell lung cancer, the study made a quantitative comparison of TCR alpha and beta repertoires among multiple tumor regions, matched nontumor lung and blood. The study linked features of the TCR repertoire to counts of nonsynonymous mutations, which were determined by whole-exome sequencing of tumor tissue. Both alpha and beta chains were TCR-sequenced in about 240 tumor regions, roughly 70 matched nontumor lung samples and roughly 50 PBMC samples obtained at surgery. Beyond this particular receptor, the publication reports: Confirming at a functional level the hypothesis that regional TCRs recognize regional mutations was considered to require additional single-cell paired TCR alpha and beta sequencing. Ubiquitous expanded tumor TCRs were detected in blood more often at tumor resection than at routine follow-up.

What the time point label conveys for this sample: sample taken at primary tumor resection. Samples were obtained from approximately 72 patients with early-stage, untreated non-small cell lung cancer from the lung TRACERx cohort. For TCR sequencing, whole RNA was extracted from tumor and nontumor lung tissue, or from cryopreserved PBMC samples, and no cell sorting was done. A patient was chosen for TCR sequencing only when enough RNA was available from at least two tumor regions. The trim is 6 bases for V and 1 base for J, with a gap of 17 bases between the germline ends. Measured from the cysteine to the phenylalanine, the CDR3 is 16 residues long. The read is trimmed to its CDR3 DNA, 48 bases read in frame from base 1. Taken from the germline V gene, the CDR1 and CDR2 loops are MDHEN and SYDVKM. The method was 5' RACE. The sequencer listed for this sample is NextSeq 500. In the TCR library protocol, a unique molecular identifier was attached to each TCR cDNA molecule so that PCR and sequencing errors could be corrected. Regarding the original processing steps: Decombinator tools were used for TCR identification, UMI-based error correction and CDR3 extraction. Expanded TCRs were defined as those above a frequency of 2 per 1,000, corresponding to the top 1% of the tumor frequency distribution. Renyi diversity was computed with the R vegan package after each repertoire had been subsampled 100 times to 5,000 TCRs. CDR3 similarity networks were built from amino acid triplet string-kernel similarity, connecting CDR3s with pairwise similarity above 0.82. The public reads were run again by TCRdb, first through fastp at Q25 and then through MiXCR, and only productive beta chains were kept. All rows with the same CDR3 protein become a single entry with the most common DNA and genes. TCRdb's processing, not the authors', yielded these V and J calls. The sample yields 7,600 or so distinct CDR3 sequences; 6% to 7% were counted once. The ten biggest clones cover 60% to 85% of the sample.

This clonotype was observed many times. Its antigen is unknown. No quality values exist for individual bases; no much larger clone is one base distant. The chain links TRBV28 with TRBJ2-3, and the D gene may be TRBD2, 7 bases matching. The input for sequencing was PBMCs, taken at surgery. The sequence was obtained from a male donor with early-stage non-small cell lung cancer. The CDR3 is CASSPLRGRGTDTQYF. In nucleotides, the sequence is TGTGCCAGCAGCCCTTTGCGGGGGCGCGGCACAGATACGCAGTATTTT.